The following is a T cell receptor beta chain sequence with its context. Antigen specificity is unknown. A read error may explain this, as a much larger clone is one base away. Trimming took off 6 bases at V and 9 bases at J, with 12 bases between the two ends. The CDR3 has 11 amino acids. A universal primer site and UMIs were added as TCR cDNA was made by 5'RACE template switching. TCRdb ran MiXCR on the 5' RACE reads and lists one entry per CDR3 protein. The table lists around 65,000 distinct CDR3 sequences, approximately 6.2% of them singletons. The data originate from a study of T cells after yellow fever vaccination. Study-level information: Some fractions had low cell numbers, and these were prepared with SMART-Seq v4 Ultra Low Input. Study-wide points: The study noted that FACS-sorted repertoires could contain abundant clonotypes contaminating from the bulk population. Reappearance after the booster was observed for most primary-vaccination clones (96% CD4, over 70% CD8).

The clonotype originates from a man younger than 30 who received the YFV17D yellow fever vaccine. The V call is TRBV12-3 or TRBV12-4, the J call TRBJ2-7; a weak D match, TRBD2 (6 bases). The starting material was CD4+ T cells sorted from PBMCs, obtained less than 18 days after the first yellow fever vaccination. The CDR3 DNA is TGTGCCAGCAGGCGTATGGGAGGGCAGTACTTC. Translation: CASRRMGGQYF.